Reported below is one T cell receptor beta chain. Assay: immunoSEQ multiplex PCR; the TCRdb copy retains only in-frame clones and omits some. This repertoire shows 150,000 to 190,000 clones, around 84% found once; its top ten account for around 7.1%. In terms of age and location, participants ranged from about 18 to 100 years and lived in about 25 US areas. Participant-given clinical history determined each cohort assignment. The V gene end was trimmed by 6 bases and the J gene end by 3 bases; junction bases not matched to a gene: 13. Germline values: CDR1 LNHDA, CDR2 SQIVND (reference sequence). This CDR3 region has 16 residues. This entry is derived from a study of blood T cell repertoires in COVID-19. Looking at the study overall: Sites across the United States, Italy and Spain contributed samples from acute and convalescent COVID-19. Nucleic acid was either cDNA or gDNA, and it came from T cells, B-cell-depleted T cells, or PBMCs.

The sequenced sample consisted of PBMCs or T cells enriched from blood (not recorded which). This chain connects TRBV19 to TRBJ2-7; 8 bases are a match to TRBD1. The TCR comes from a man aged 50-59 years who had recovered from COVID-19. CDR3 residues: CASSLGRGQVVYEQYF. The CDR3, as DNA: TGTGCCAGTAGCCTTGGCAGGGGGCAGGTTGTCTACGAGCAGTACTTC. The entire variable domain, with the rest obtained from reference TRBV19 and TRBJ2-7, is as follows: DGGITQSPKYLFRKEGQNVTLSCEQNLNHDAMYWYRQDPGQGLRLIYYSQIVNDFQKGDIAEGYSVSREKKESFPLTVTSAQKNPTAFYLCASSLGRGQVVYEQYFGPGTRLTVT.